This T cell receptor beta chain was identified in a study of identical twins (dated by TCRdb to the mid-2010s). Regarding the study in general: To test whether fetal clonotypes persist, this study deep-sequenced TCR alpha and beta repertoires from monozygotic twins, from unrelated adults of various ages, and from cord blood. Replicate twin experiments were performed at different times using different library preparation protocols to rule out contamination. General conclusions and limits of the study: Fewer insertions were carried by abundant cord blood beta clonotypes; a weaker similar trend was observed in young adult naive repertoires, while no such trend was observed in memory repertoires. The excess sharing between twins in beta out-of-frame sequences was weaker because fewer shared sequences reduced the signal-to-noise ratio. Because the same donors could not be followed over many years, the conclusions depended on cross-sectional statistical analysis. In monozygotic twins, out-of-frame TCR alpha sharing was systematically underestimated by recombination models, although the models agreed with sharing between unrelated individuals. Compared with coincidental sharing between unrelated individuals, out-of-frame TCR alpha sequences shared between twins showed an excess of sequences with low generation probability. Invariant T cells such as MAIT and iNKT could partly confound zero-insertion analyses, though diverse VJ usage argued against this for most clonotypes.

The method was 5' RACE. Sequenced using an Illumina HiSeq 2000. A universal primer binding site was added through template switching, and the final cDNA carried a unique molecular identifier so that TCR cDNA molecules could be counted accurately. Specific primers in the conserved constant-segment region were used to synthesize first-strand cDNA for the TCR alpha and beta chains. Each cDNA library was double barcoded, with a SMART-Mk sample barcode plus Illumina barcodes, to control for contamination. TruSeq adapter sequences, together with Illumina sample barcodes, were added in two successive PCR steps. The TCR alpha and beta cDNA libraries were sequenced on the Illumina HiSeq platform using custom primers. On the authors' methods: Unique molecular identifiers were extracted from raw reads with MiGEC, and CDR3 positions were determined with MiXCR. Recombination models were inferred per individual with the repgenHMM and IGoR tools using an EM algorithm. Shared clonotypes were analyzed with the tcR package in R, and sharing was normalized by the product of cloneset sizes. To study raw recombination free of thymic and clonal selection effects, out-of-frame nonproductive sequences were analyzed. TCRdb ran its own pipeline on the public reads, namely fastp trimming at Q25 and MiXCR clone calling, and kept in-frame beta chains. Identical CDR3 protein sequences are pooled into one entry, listed with their most common genes and DNA. TCRdb, not the authors, supplied the V and J calls. Counted in this sample were a few hundred thousand distinct CDR3 sequences; about 12% of them appeared once. The top ten clonotypes cover about 7% of the sample.

Only healthy Caucasian donors were included. The twin cohort consisted of three pairs of female monozygotic twins, all aged about 18 to 30 years. Positive isolation kits from Invitrogen were used to isolate the CD4+ and CD8+ T cell populations. The germline V and J ends show losses of 4 bases and 3 bases respectively, and no gene match explains 3 bases of the junction. From its cysteine to its phenylalanine, the CDR3 spans 15 amino acids. Only CDR3 DNA is held: 45 bases, read in frame from base 1. Per the germline V gene, SGHVS is the CDR1 and FNYEAQ is the CDR2. Comments on this clonotype: Its antigen remains unidentified. No qualities accompany the bases; no much larger clone lies one base away.

The sample was also reused in another study, on yellow fever vaccine responses in identical twins. The second paper further reports: The authors reported that the T cell response to vaccination in identical twins appeared partly convergent and partly personalized. In the study, vaccine-responding T cell clones were precisely tracked in identical twins.

In this chain, TRBV7-6 is recombined with TRBJ2-7; 13 central bases correspond to TRBD2. This TCR came from a woman aged 18-29 years in good health. Sequenced input: CD8+ T cells sorted from blood. DNA sequence: TGTGCCAGCAGCTACACTAGCGGGAGGGTCTACGAGCAGTACTTC. Protein translation: CASSYTSGRVYEQYF.